Listed below are T cell receptor beta chains from one sample, sequenced in a study of cytomegalovirus exposure and HLA in healthy donors. This table comes from immunoSEQ multiplex PCR, and its TCRdb copy is limited to in-frame clones, with some not included. The sample yields about 87,000 clones, approximately 74% seen once. Source material: PBMCs. These TCRs come from a man aged 25 to 40 in good health and CMV-seropositive. Both conserved end residues are part of each CDR3. Fields, in order: V gene, J gene, CDR3 protein.

TRBV28	TRBJ1-1	CASSRTGGQTFF
TRBV11-2	TRBJ1-6	CASSFNSRNSPLNF
TRBV11-2	TRBJ1-5	CASSLTAGSNQPQHF
TRBV18	TRBJ1-1	CASSQQEARGTEAFF
TRBV27	TRBJ2-1	CASSLESGSFNEQFF
TRBV6-6	TRBJ1-6	CASSYTDRGESPLHF
TRBV7-9	TRBJ2-5	CASSFPRRLAGEEETQYF
TRBV7-6	TRBJ1-5	CASSLEQGAQPQHF
TRBV2	TRBJ1-1	CASSGSNTEAFF
TRBV6-5	TRBJ2-7	CASSPSGDPYPEQYF
TRBV30	TRBJ1-2	CAWSLRDTSHGYTF
TRBV5-1	TRBJ1-2	CASSLETGFQDNYGYTF
TRBV6-1	TRBJ2-7	CASSELYHEQYF
TRBV6-1	TRBJ2-7	CASSEATGGSYEQYF
TRBV5-1	TRBJ2-5	CASSLVAGMLETQYF
TRBV7-3	TRBJ2-7	CASSSTTSSYEQYF
TRBV7-8	TRBJ1-5	CASSLSGGLYSNQPQHF
TRBV6-1	TRBJ1-2	CASSDGPLQGTRYTF
TRBV7-6	TRBJ2-3	CASSPTGRRNTDTQYF
TRBV19	TRBJ1-6	CASSISRDSNSPLHF
TRBV30	TRBJ1-1	CAWSVLRSEGAFF
TRBV29-1	TRBJ2-1	CSVERTSGVDNEQFF
TRBV27	TRBJ2-3	CASKQGTDTQYF
TRBV9	TRBJ2-1	CASSGTGGPYNEQFF
TRBV10-3	TRBJ1-1	CAISDPAGTEAFF
TRBV7-9	TRBJ2-3	CASSFPRDSDTQYF
TRBV10-3	TRBJ1-1	CAISESGPNTEAFF